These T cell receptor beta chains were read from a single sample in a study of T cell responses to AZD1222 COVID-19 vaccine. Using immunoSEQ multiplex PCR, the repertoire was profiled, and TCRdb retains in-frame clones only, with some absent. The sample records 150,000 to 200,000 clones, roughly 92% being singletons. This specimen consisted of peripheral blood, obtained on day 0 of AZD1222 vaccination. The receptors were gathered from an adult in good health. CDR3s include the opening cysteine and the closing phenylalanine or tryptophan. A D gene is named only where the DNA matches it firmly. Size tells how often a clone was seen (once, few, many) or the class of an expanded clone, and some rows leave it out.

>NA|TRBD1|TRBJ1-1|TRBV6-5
CASSYELDRAAEAFF
TGTGCCAGCAGTTACGAGCTCGACAGGGCCGCTGAAGCTTTCTTT
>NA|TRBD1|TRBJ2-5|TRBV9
CASSVAWGRGYQETQYF
TGTGCCAGCAGCGTAGCTTGGGGCAGGGGGTATCAAGAGACCCAGTACTTC
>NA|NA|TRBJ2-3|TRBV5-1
CASSPFDRDGRTQYF
TGCGCCAGCAGCCCCTTCGACAGAGACGGTAGGACGCAGTATTTT
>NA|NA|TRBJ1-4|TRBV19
CASSATSGFNEKLFF
TGTGCCAGTAGTGCGACCAGTGGTTTTAATGAAAAACTGTTTTTT
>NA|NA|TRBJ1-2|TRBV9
CASSVAPGGAYGYTF
TGTGCCAGCAGCGTAGCTCCTGGCGGTGCCTATGGCTACACCTTC
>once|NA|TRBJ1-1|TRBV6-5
CASSPLSSIRAFF
TGTGCCAGCAGCCCGCTTTCCTCTATACGAGCTTTCTTT
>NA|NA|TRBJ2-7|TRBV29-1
CSVTGSGDEQYF
TGCAGCGTAACTGGGAGTGGGGACGAGCAGTACTTC
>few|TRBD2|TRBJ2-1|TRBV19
CASSGSGVYNEQFF
TGTGCCAGTAGTGGTAGCGGGGTCTACAATGAGCAGTTCTTC
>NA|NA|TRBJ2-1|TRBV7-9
CASSLVGDEQFF
TGTGCCAGCAGCTTAGTCGGTGATGAGCAGTTCTTC
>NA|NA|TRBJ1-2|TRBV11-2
CASSLETAFGYGYTF
TGTGCCAGCAGCTTAGAAACAGCGTTTGGCTATGGCTACACCTTC
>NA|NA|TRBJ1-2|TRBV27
CASSLQAGRANYGYTF
TGTGCCAGCAGTTTACAAGCAGGGCGAGCTAACTATGGCTACACCTTC
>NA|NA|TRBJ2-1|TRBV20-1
CSASSAWQFF
TGCAGTGCTAGCTCAGCGTGGCAGTTCTTC
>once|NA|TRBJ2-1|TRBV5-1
CASRELSANEQFF
TGCGCCAGCAGGGAACTTAGCGCCAATGAGCAGTTCTTC
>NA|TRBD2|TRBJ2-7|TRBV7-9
CASSLRSGGNEQYF
TGTGCCAGCAGCTTACGATCGGGAGGCAACGAGCAGTACTTC
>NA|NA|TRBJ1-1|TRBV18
CASSGSADNTEAFF
TGTGCCAGCTCGGGTAGTGCAGATAACACTGAAGCTTTCTTT
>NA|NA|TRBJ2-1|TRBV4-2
CASSQDYAGSSYNEQFF
TGTGCCAGCAGCCAAGATTACGCGGGTAGCTCCTACAATGAGCAGTTCTTC
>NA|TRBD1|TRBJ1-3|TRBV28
CASSLTGETGNTIYF
TGTGCCAGCAGTTTGACAGGGGAGACTGGAAACACCATATATTTT
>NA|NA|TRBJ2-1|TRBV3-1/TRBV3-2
CASSRTAGSYNEQFF
TGTGCCAGCAGCCGCACGGCGGGATCCTACAATGAGCAGTTCTTC
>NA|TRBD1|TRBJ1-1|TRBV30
CAWGRRGRPRMEGTEAFF
TGTGCCTGGGGCCGAAGGGGGCGTCCCCGTATGGAGGGCACTGAAGCTTTCTTT
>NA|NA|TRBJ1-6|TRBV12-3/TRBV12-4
CASSPKGSPLHF
TGTGCCAGCAGTCCTAAAGGTTCACCCCTCCACTTT
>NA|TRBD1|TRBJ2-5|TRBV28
CASSTTRQGSTQYF
TGTGCCAGCAGTACCACTCGACAGGGCTCGACCCAGTACTTC
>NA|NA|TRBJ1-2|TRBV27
CASSFSTDNYGYTF
TGTGCCAGCAGTTTCTCCACAGATAACTATGGCTACACCTTC
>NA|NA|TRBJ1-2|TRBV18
CASSPSTTNYGYTF
TGTGCCAGCTCACCTTCAACAACTAACTATGGCTACACCTTC
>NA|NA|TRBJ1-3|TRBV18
CASSPGTGNTIYF
TGTGCCAGCTCACCAGGGACTGGAAACACCATATATTTT
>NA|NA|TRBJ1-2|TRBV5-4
CASRVPGEYGYTF
TGTGCCAGCCGGGTCCCCGGGGAGTATGGCTACACCTTC
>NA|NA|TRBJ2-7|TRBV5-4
CASSDRDTTDYEQYF
TGTGCCAGCAGCGACCGGGACACTACAGATTACGAGCAGTACTTC
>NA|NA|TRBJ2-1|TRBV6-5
CATGLGLNNEQFF
TGTGCCACAGGTTTAGGGCTCAACAATGAGCAGTTCTTC
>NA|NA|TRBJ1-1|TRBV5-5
CASSPTQGSSLMSAFF
TGTGCCAGCAGCCCTACCCAGGGGTCCTCTCTAATGTCAGCTTTCTTT
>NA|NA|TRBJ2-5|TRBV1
CTSSKSPAGGPGETQYF
TGCACCAGCAGCAAAAGTCCAGCGGGAGGGCCTGGAGAGACCCAGTACTTC
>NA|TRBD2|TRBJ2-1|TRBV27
CASGFTAGEQFF
TGTGCCAGCGGTTTTACAGCGGGGGAGCAGTTCTTC
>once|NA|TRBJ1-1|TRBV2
CASARSRGTEAFF
TGTGCCAGCGCCAGGAGTCGGGGCACTGAAGCTTTCTTT
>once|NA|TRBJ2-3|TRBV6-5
CASSYFLGTGTDTQYF
TGTGCCAGCAGTTACTTCCTGGGGACCGGCACAGATACGCAGTATTTT
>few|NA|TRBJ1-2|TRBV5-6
CASSPQGSLIFGYTF
TGTGCCAGCAGCCCGCAGGGAAGTTTAATTTTTGGCTACACCTTC
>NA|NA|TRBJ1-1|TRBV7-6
CASSSRPKLGTEAFF
TGTGCCAGCAGCTCCCGACCGAAGTTGGGCACTGAAGCTTTCTTT
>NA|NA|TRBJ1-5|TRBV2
CASSEGGAGDQPQHF
TGTGCCAGCAGTGAAGGGGGCGCCGGGGATCAGCCCCAGCATTTT
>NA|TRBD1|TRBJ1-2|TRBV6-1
CASSEIRKGGGYTF
TGTGCCAGCAGTGAAATCCGGAAAGGGGGCGGCTACACCTTC
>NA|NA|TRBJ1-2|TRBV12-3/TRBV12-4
CASSLGRRYGYTF
TGTGCCAGCAGTCTAGGACGGAGATATGGCTACACCTTC
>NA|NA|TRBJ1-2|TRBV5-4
CASSLVQDYGYTF
TGTGCCAGCAGCTTGGTCCAGGACTATGGCTACACCTTC
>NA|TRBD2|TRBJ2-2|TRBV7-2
CASSLTSGRANTGELFF
TGTGCCAGCAGCCTAACTAGCGGGAGGGCGAACACCGGGGAGCTGTTTTTT
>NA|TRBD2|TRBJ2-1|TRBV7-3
CASSLAVAGSNEQFF
TGTGCCAGCAGCTTAGCGGTAGCGGGAAGTAATGAGCAGTTCTTC
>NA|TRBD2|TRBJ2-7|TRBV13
CASSPQSGGRLYEQYF
TGTGCCAGCAGCCCACAGTCTGGCGGGAGACTCTACGAGCAGTACTTC
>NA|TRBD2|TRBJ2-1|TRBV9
CASSPTSGSYNEQFF
TGTGCCAGCAGCCCGACTAGCGGGAGCTACAATGAGCAGTTCTTC
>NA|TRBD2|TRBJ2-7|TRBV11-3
CASSLDSGDEQYF
TGTGCCAGCAGCTTAGATAGCGGGGACGAGCAGTACTTC
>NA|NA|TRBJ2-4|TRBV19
CASSIGGGGPNIQYF
TGTGCCAGTAGTATTGGGGGAGGTGGCCCCAACATTCAGTACTTC
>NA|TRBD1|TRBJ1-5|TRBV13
CASSLGGDSHQPQHF
TGTGCCAGCAGCTTAGGCGGGGACAGTCATCAGCCCCAGCATTTT
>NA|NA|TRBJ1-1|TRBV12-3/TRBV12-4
CASSFGRNTEAFF
TGTGCCAGCAGTTTCGGAAGGAACACTGAAGCTTTCTTT
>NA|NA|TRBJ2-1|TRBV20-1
CSAPLINEQFF
TGCAGTGCCCCGTTAATCAATGAGCAGTTCTTC
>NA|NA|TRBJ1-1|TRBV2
CASRQSDTEAFF
TGTGCCAGCAGGCAATCGGACACTGAAGCTTTCTTT
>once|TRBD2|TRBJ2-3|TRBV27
CASSPPGLAGGRTDTQYF
TGTGCCAGCAGCCCTCCGGGACTAGCGGGAGGGCGGACAGATACGCAGTATTTT
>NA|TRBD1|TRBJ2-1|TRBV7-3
CASSPRHSRDRGGNEQFF
TGTGCCAGCAGCCCACGTCATAGCCGGGACAGGGGAGGAAATGAGCAGTTCTTC
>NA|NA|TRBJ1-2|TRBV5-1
CASSLDTYGYTF
TGCGCCAGCAGCTTAGACACCTATGGCTACACCTTC
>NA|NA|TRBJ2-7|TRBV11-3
CASSGTSYTPFYEQYF
TGTGCCAGCAGCGGCACCTCCTATACCCCATTCTACGAGCAGTACTTC
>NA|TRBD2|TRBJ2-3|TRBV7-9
CASPEAGLNTDTQYF
TGTGCCAGCCCCGAGGCGGGACTAAACACAGATACGCAGTATTTT
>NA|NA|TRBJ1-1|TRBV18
CASSPPQALKNTEAFF
TGTGCCAGCTCACCACCGCAGGCCCTAAAGAACACTGAAGCTTTCTTT
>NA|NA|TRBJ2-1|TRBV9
CASSVVGQGEQFF
TGTGCCAGCAGCGTAGTGGGTCAAGGGGAGCAGTTCTTC
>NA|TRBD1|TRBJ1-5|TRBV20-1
CSASRGTADQPQHF
TGCAGTGCTAGTCGTGGGACAGCGGATCAGCCCCAGCATTTT
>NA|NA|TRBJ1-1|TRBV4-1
CASSQASQGGTEAFF
TGCGCCAGCAGCCAAGCCTCGCAGGGAGGGACTGAAGCTTTCTTT